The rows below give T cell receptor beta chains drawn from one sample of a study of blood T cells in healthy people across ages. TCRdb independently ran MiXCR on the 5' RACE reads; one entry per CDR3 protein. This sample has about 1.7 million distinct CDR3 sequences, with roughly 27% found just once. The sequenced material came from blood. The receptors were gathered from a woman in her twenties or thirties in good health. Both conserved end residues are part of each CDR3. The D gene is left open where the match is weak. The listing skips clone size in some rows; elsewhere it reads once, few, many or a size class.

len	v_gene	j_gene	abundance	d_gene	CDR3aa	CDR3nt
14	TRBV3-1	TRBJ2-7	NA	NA	CASSQRQGVYEQYF	TGTGCCAGCAGCCAAAGGCAGGGAGTCTACGAGCAGTACTTC
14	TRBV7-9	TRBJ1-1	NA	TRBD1	CASSGTGVGPEAFF	TGTGCCAGCAGCGGGACAGGGGTGGGTCCTGAAGCTTTCTTT
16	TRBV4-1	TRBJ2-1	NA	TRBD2	CASRSTSGGAFNEQFF	TGCGCCAGCAGGTCCACTAGCGGGGGGGCATTCAATGAGCAGTTCTTC
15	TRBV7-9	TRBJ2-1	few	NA	CASTNRDTAYNEQFF	TGTGCCAGCACTAACCGGGACACCGCCTACAATGAGCAGTTCTTC
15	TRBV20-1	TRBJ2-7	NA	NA	CSARRGAGSSYEQYF	TGCAGTGCTAGACGAGGAGCAGGGAGCTCCTACGAGCAGTACTTC
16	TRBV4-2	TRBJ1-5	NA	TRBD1	CASSHLQGKSNQPQHF	TGTGCCAGCAGCCACCTACAGGGGAAGAGCAATCAGCCCCAGCATTTT
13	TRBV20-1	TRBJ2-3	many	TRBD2	CSAVAGGTDTQYF	TGCAGTGCTGTAGCGGGGGGCACAGATACGCAGTATTTT
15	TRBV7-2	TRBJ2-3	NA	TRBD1	CASRSGTGNVRAKYF	TGTGCCAGCCGATCGGGGACAGGGAACGTGAGGGCTAAGTATTTT
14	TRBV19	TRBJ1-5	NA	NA	CASSMENGNQPQHF	TGTGCCAGTAGTATGGAGAACGGGAATCAGCCCCAGCATTTT
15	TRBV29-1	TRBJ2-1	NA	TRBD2	CSVSLLAETYNEQFF	TGCAGCGTATCTCTTCTAGCGGAGACCTACAATGAGCAGTTCTTC
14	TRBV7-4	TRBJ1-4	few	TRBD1	CASSWDRGHEKLFF	TGTGCCAGCAGCTGGGACAGGGGACATGAAAAACTGTTTTTT
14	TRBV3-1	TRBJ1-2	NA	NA	CASSQDDRNYGYTF	TGTGCCAGCAGCCAAGATGACAGAAACTATGGCTACACCTTC
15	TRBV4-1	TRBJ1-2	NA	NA	CASSHPTVGNYGYTF	TGCGCCAGCAGCCACCCGACAGTCGGGAACTATGGCTACACCTTC
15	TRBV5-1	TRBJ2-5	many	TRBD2	CASNPGGGVQETQYF	TGCGCCAGCAACCCCGGTGGGGGGGTCCAAGAGACCCAGTACTTC
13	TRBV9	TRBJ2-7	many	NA	CASSGTESYEQYF	TGTGCCAGCAGCGGAACGGAGTCCTACGAGCAGTACTTC
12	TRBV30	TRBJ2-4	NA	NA	CAWRLAKNIQYF	TGTGCCTGGCGGCTAGCCAAAAACATTCAGTACTTC
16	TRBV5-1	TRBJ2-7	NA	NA	CASSLALQGRRYEQYF	TGCGCCAGCAGCTTGGCCCTGCAGGGGAGACGATACGAGCAGTACTTC
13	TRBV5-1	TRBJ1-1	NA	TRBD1	CASSPQGVIEAFF	TGCGCCAGCAGCCCACAGGGGGTAATTGAAGCTTTCTTT
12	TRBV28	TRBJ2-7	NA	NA	CASNLKGYEQYF	TGTGCCAGCAATTTAAAGGGCTACGAGCAGTACTTC
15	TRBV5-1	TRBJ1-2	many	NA	CASTRNRAANYGYTF	TGCGCCAGCACACGAAACAGGGCCGCTAACTATGGCTACACCTTC
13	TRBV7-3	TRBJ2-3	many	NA	CASKLVGGDTQYF	TGTGCCAGCAAACTCGTAGGAGGGGATACGCAGTATTTT
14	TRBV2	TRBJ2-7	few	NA	CASSPGIREDEQYF	TGTGCCAGCAGTCCCGGGATCAGGGAGGACGAGCAGTACTTC
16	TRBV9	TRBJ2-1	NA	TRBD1	CASSGGQGRPGNEQFF	TGTGCCAGCAGCGGCGGACAGGGCCGGCCTGGTAATGAGCAGTTCTTC
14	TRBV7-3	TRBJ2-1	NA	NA	CASSLAPAANEQFF	TGTGCCAGCAGCTTGGCCCCTGCGGCGAATGAGCAGTTCTTC
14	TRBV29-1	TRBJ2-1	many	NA	CSGLVPHLYNEQFF	TGCAGCGGTTTAGTCCCGCACCTATACAATGAGCAGTTCTTC
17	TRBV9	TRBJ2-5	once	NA	CASSVGFWGPTQETQYF	TGTGCCAGCAGCGTAGGCTTCTGGGGGCCGACCCAAGAGACCCAGTACTTC
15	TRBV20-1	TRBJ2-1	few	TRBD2	CSAPSALAGNNEQFF	TGCAGTGCTCCCTCTGCCCTAGCGGGTAACAATGAGCAGTTCTTC
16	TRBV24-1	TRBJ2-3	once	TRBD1	CATSDGQVSSTDTQYF	TGTGCCACCAGTGACGGACAGGTCTCTAGCACAGATACGCAGTATTTT
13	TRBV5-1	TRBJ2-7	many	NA	CASSLQAPYEQYF	TGCGCCAGCAGCTTACAGGCCCCCTACGAGCAGTACTTC
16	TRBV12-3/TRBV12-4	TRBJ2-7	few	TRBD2	CASSLFGGGFSYEQYF	TGTGCCAGCAGTTTATTCGGGGGGGGGTTCTCCTACGAGCAGTACTTC
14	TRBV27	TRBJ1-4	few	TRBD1	CASSYRGQAEKLFF	TGTGCCAGCAGTTACCGCGGACAGGCGGAAAAACTGTTTTTT
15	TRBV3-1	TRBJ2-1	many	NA	CASSRRDGGWNEQFF	TGTGCCAGCAGCCGCCGGGACGGAGGATGGAATGAGCAGTTCTTC
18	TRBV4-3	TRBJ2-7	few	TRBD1	CASSQEHRGAARSHEQYF	TGCGCCAGCAGCCAAGAGCACAGGGGGGCAGCCCGGAGCCACGAGCAGTACTTC